The clone carrying this T cell receptor (beta chain) was seen a few times. Its antigen remains unidentified. This entry is derived from a study of post-analysis software for immune sequencing data. At the level of the study: There were relapsing-remitting, secondary progressive and progressive-relapsing multiple sclerosis among the disease courses included.

Trimming removed 3 bases at V and 4 bases at J, with 13 bases between. This CDR3 comprises 14 residues. The germline gives CDR1 SGHKS, CDR2 YYEKEE (reference sequence). Included in the TCR beta cDNA libraries were unique molecular identifiers. Roughly 470,000 cDNA molecules came from about 1 to 10 million T cells. Each CDR3 protein gets one entry after TCRdb re-called the PCR reads with MiXCR. The sample consists of around 500,000 distinct CDR3 sequences, around 36% of them appearing once. Study results and limitations: TRBV5-6, TRBV5-1 and TRBV20-1 were among several TRBV segments more frequent in patients than controls. Strong co-clustering by F measure linked samples that shared a preparation batch. The study found significantly lower normalized Chao1 diversity in multiple sclerosis patients than in controls.

Sequences were obtained from blood. The source is a girl younger than 18 with multiple sclerosis. The genes are TRBV5-5 and TRBJ1-2; weak D call: TRBD1 (5 bases). The CDR3 sequence: CASSSSAGTYGYTF. The CDR3 DNA reads as TGTGCCAGCAGCTCGAGTGCAGGGACCTATGGCTACACCTTC.